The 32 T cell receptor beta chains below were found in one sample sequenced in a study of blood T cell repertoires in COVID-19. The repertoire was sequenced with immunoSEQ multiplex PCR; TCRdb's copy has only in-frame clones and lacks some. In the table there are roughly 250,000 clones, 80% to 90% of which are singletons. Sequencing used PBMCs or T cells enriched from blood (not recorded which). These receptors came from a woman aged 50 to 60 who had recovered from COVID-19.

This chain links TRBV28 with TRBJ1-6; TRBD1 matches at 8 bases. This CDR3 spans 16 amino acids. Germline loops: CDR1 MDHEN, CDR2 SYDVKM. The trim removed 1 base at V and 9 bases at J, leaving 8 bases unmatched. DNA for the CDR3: TGTGCCAGCAGTTTATCCGGACAGGGACGAAGTTCACCCCTCCACTTT. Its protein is CASSLSGQGRSSPLHF.

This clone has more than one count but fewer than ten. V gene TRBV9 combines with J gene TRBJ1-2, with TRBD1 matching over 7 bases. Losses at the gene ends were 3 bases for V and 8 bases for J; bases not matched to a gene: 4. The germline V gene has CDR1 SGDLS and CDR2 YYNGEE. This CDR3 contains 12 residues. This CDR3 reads CASSEGGEGYTF. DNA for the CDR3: TGTGCCAGCAGCGAAGGGGGCGAGGGCTACACCTTC.

CDR3 in DNA: TGTGCCAGCAGCCAGGCCCAGAGAAACACTGAAGCTTTCTTT. It codes for CASSQAQRNTEAFF. The chain joins TRBV7-2 to TRBJ1-1, with D unresolved. Germline assignment: CDR1 SGHTA and CDR2 FQGNSA. The V and J ends lost 5 bases and 2 bases respectively, with 12 bases between them. The CDR3 loop spans 14 amino acids.

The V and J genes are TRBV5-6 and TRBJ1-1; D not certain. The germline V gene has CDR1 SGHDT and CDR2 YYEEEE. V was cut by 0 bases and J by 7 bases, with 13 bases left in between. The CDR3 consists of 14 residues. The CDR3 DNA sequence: TGTGCCAGCAGCTTGGTGGGGAGGGAAGGTGAAGCTTTCTTT. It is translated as CASSLVGREGEAFF.

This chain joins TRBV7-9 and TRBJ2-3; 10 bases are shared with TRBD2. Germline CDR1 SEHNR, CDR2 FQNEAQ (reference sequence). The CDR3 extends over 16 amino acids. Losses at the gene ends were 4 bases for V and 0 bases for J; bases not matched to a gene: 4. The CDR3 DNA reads TGTGCCAGCAGCTCATCTAGCGGGGGAAGCACAGATACGCAGTATTTT. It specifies CASSSSSGGSTDTQYF.

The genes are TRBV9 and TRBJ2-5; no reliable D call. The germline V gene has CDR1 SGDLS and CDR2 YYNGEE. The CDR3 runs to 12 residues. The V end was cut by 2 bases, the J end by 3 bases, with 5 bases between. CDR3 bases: TGTGCCAGCAGCGTTACGGAAGAGACCCAGTACTTC. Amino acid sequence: CASSVTEETQYF.

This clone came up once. The CDR3, as DNA: TGTGCCAGCAGCTTCCGGACTAGCGGGTTGTCCTACAATGAGCAGTTCTTC. It yields the protein CASSFRTSGLSYNEQFF. The rearrangement uses TRBV5-6 and TRBJ2-1, with 11 positions matching TRBD2. The germline V gene has CDR1 SGHDT and CDR2 YYEEEE. This CDR3 is built from 17 residues. Trimming removed 2 bases from V and 1 base from J; junction bases left unmatched: 5. Supplemented by reference TRBV5-6 and TRBJ2-1, the full variable domain reads DAGVTQSPTHLIKTRGQQVTLRCSPKSGHDTVSWYQQALGQGPQFIFQYYEEEERQRGNFPDRFSGHQFPNYSSELNVNALLLGDSALYLCASSFRTSGLSYNEQFFGPGTRLTVL.

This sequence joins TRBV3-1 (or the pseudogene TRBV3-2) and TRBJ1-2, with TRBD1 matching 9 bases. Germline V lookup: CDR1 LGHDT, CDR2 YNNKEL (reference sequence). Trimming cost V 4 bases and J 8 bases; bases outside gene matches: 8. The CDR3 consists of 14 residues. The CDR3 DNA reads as TGTGCCAGCAGCCCACGCGGGACAGGGAGCGGCTACACCTTC. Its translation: CASSPRGTGSGYTF.

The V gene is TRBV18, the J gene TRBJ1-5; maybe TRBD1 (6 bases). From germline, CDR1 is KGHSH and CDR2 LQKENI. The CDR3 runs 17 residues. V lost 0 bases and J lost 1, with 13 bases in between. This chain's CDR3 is CASSPPRPTGSNQPQHF. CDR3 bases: TGTGCCAGCTCACCACCGCGTCCGACAGGAAGCAATCAGCCCCAGCATTTT.

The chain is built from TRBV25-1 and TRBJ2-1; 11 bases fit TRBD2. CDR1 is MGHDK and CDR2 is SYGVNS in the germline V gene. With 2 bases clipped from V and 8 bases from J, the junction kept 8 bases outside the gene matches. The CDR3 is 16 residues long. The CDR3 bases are TGTGCCAGCAGTGAAGGGTCTAGCGGGAGGATGGATGAGCAGTTCTTC. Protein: CASSEGSSGRMDEQFF.

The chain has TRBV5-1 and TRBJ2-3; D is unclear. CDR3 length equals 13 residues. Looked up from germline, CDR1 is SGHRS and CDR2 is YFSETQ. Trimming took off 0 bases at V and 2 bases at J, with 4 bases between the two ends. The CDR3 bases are TGCGCCAGCAGCTTGGACACCACAGATACGCAGTATTTT. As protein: CASSLDTTDTQYF.

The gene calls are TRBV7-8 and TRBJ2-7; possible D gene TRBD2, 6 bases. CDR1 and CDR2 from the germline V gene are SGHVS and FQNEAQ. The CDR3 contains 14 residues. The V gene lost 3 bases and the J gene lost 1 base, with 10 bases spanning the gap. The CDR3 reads CASSFWEDSYEQYF. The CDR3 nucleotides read TGTGCCAGCAGCTTTTGGGAGGATTCCTACGAGCAGTACTTC.

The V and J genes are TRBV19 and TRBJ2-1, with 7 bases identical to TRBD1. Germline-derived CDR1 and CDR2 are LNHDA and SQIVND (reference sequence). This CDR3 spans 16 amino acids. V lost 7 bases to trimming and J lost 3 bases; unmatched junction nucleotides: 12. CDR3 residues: CASKKGRTGGYNEQFF. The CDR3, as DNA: TGTGCCAGTAAAAAGGGAAGGACAGGAGGCTACAATGAGCAGTTCTTC.

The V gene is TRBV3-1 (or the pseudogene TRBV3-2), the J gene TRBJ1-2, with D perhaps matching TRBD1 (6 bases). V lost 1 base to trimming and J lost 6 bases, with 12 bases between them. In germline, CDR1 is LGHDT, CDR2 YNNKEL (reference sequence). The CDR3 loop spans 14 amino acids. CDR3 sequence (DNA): TGTGCCAGCAGCCAAGGTTACAGGGTGGATGGCTACACCTTC. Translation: CASSQGYRVDGYTF.

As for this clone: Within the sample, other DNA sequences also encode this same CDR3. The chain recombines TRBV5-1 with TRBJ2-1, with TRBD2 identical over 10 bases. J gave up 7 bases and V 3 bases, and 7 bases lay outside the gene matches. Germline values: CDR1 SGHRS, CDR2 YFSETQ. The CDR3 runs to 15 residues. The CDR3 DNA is TGCGCCAGCAGCTCAATAGCGGGAGGTGGTAATGAGCAGTTCTTC. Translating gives CASSSIAGGGNEQFF.

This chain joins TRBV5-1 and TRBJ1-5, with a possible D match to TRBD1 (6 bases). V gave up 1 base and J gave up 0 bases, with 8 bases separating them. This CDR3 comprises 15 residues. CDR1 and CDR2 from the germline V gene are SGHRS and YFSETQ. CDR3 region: CASSLLGHSNQPQHF. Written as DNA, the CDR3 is TGCGCCAGCAGCTTGCTGGGACATAGCAATCAGCCCCAGCATTTT.

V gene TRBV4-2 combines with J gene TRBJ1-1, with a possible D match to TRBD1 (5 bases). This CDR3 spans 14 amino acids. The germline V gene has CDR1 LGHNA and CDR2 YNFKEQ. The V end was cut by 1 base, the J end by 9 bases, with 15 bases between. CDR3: CASSQADKGKKAFF. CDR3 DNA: TGTGCCAGCAGCCAAGCCGACAAGGGGAAGAAAGCTTTCTTT.

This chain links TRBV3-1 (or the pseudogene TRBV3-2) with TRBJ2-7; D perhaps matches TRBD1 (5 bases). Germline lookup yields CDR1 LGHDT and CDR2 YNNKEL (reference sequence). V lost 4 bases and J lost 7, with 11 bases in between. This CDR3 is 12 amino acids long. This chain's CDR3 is CASSPGIEEQYF. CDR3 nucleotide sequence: TGTGCCAGCAGCCCAGGGATCGAGGAGCAGTACTTC.

The CDR3 spells CATLRGTSGGLTGELFF. The CDR3 nucleotides are TGTGCCACCCTCCGTGGGACTAGCGGGGGGTTGACCGGGGAGCTGTTTTTT. This sequence joins TRBV19 and TRBJ2-2, with TRBD2 matching 15 bases. This CDR3 has 17 residues. V was clipped by 10 bases and J by 5 bases; unmatched bases: 11. Germline-derived CDR1 and CDR2 are LNHDA and SQIVND (reference sequence). The full variable domain, rest sourced from reference TRBV19 and TRBJ2-2, is DGGITQSPKYLFRKEGQNVTLSCEQNLNHDAMYWYRQDPGQGLRLIYYSQIVNDFQKGDIAEGYSVSREKKESFPLTVTSAQKNPTAFYLCATLRGTSGGLTGELFFGEGSRLTVL.

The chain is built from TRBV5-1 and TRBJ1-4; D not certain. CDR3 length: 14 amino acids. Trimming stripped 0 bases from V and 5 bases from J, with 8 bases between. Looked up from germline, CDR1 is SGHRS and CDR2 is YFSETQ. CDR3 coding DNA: TGCGCCAGCAGCTTGGCGGCCAGGAATGAAAAACTGTTTTTT. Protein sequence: CASSLAARNEKLFF.

The chain's CDR3 is CASSWTANTEAFF. In DNA, the CDR3 is TGTGCCAGCAGCTGGACAGCGAACACTGAAGCTTTCTTT. The chain couples TRBV5-8 to TRBJ1-1, with TRBD1 as a possible D gene (6 bases). Germline loops: CDR1 SGHTS, CDR2 YDEGEE. The CDR3 covers 13 residues. V lost 3 bases to trimming and J lost 1 base, with 7 bases between them.

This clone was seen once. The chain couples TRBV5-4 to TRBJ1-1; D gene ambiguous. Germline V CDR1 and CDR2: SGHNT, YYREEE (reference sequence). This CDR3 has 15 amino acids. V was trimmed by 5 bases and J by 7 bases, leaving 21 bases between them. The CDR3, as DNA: TGTGCCAGCAGTATCTTCGGGTCGGTCGCGGGTGAAGCTTTCTTT. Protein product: CASSIFGSVAGEAFF.

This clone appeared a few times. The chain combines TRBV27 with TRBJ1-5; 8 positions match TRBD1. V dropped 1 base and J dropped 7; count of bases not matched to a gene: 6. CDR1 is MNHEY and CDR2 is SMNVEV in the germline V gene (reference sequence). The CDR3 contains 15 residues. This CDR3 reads CASSLLSGGQQPQHF. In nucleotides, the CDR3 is TGTGCCAGCAGTTTATTGTCAGGGGGCCAACAGCCCCAGCATTTT.

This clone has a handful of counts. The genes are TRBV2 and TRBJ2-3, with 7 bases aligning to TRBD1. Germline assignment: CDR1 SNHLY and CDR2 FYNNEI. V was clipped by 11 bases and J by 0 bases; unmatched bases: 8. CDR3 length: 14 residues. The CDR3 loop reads CACMRTGSTDTQYF. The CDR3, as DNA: TGTGCCTGCATGCGGACAGGCAGCACAGATACGCAGTATTTT.

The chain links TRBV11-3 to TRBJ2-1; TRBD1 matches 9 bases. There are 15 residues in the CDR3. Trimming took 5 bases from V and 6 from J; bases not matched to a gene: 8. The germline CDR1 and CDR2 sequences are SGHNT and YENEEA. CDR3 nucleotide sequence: TGTGCCAGCAGCGTCACCGGGACAGGGATCAATGAGCAGTTCTTC. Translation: CASSVTGTGINEQFF.

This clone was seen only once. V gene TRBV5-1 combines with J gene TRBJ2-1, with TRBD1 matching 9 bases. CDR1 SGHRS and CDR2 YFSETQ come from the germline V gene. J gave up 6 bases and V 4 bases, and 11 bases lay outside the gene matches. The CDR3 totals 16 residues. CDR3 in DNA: TGCGCCAGCAGCGTCGACGGGACAGGGACGAGCAATGAGCAGTTCTTC. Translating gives CASSVDGTGTSNEQFF.

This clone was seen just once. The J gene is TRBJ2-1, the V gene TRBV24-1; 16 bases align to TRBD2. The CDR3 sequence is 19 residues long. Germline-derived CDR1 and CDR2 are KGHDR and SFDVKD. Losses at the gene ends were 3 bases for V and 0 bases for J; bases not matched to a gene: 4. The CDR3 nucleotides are TGTGCCACCAGTGATCCGGGACTAGCGGGAGGGAGCTCCTACAATGAGCAGTTCTTC. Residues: CATSDPGLAGGSSYNEQFF.

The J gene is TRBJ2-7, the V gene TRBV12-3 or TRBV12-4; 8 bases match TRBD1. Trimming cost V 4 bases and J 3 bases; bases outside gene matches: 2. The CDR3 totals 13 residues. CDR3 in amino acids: CASSSGTGYEQYF. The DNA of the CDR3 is TGTGCCAGCAGTTCCGGGACAGGCTACGAGCAGTACTTC.

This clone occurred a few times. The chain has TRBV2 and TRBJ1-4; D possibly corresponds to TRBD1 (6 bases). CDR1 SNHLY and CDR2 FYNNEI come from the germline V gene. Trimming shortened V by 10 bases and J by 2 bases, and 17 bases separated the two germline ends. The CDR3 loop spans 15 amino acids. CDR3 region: CAIRPEGGTNEKLFF. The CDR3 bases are TGTGCCATCAGACCCGAGGGGGGGACTAATGAAAAACTGTTTTTT.

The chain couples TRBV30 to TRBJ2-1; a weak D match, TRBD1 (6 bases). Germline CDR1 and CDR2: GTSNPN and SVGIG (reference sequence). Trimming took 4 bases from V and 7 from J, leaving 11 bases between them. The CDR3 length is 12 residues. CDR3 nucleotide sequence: TGTGCCTGGAACACAGGGTGGAATGAGCAGTTCTTC. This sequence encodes CAWNTGWNEQFF.

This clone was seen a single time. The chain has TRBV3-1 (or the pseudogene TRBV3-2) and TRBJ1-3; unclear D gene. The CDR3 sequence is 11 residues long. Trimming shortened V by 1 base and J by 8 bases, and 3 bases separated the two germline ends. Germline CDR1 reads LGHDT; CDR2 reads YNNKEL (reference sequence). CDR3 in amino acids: CASSQVDTIYF. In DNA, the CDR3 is TGTGCCAGCAGCCAAGTAGACACCATATATTTT.

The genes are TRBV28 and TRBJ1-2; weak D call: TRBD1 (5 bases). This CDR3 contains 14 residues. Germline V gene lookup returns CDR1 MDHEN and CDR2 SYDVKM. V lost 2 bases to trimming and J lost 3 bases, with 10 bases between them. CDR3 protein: CASSLGRVHYGYTF. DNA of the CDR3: TGTGCCAGCAGTTTAGGCAGGGTTCACTATGGCTACACCTTC.